The 11 T cell receptor beta chains listed next were all sequenced from one sample in a study of blood T cell repertoires in COVID-19. The protocol was immunoSEQ multiplex PCR, while the TCRdb copy is restricted to in-frame clones and leaves out a portion. Here the sample spans approximately 77,000 clones, 80% being singletons. Sequenced: peripheral blood. Receptor source: a woman between 65 and 79 years old with acute or convalescent COVID-19.

The chain combines TRBV24-1 with TRBJ2-6; D is unresolved. This CDR3 is 15 amino acids long. V lost 3 bases to trimming and J lost 2 bases, with 7 bases between them. CDR1 and CDR2 from the germline V gene are KGHDR and SFDVKD. The CDR3 nucleotides are TGTGCCACCAGTGATCCAGGTGCTGGGGCCAACGTCCTGACTTTC. This gives the protein CATSDPGAGANVLTF.

The V call is TRBV7-2, the J call TRBJ2-3; 12 positions match TRBD2. The J segment lost 4 bases and the V segment lost 6 bases, leaving 5 bases of the junction unmatched. Germline V gene sequence: CDR1 SGHTA, CDR2 FQGNSA. This CDR3 comprises 15 residues. This CDR3 reads CASSRLAGGPDTQYF. The CDR3 DNA sequence: TGTGCCAGCAGTCGTCTAGCGGGGGGGCCAGATACGCAGTATTTT.

V and J are TRBV2 and TRBJ1-6, with D tentatively TRBD1 (6 bases). Trimming took off 6 bases at V and 7 bases at J, with 10 bases between the two ends. CDR1 and CDR2 (germline): SNHLY, FYNNEI. The CDR3 contains 13 residues. As DNA, the CDR3 is TGTGCCAGCAGGGACAGACAAAATTCACCCCTCCACTTT. It encodes CASRDRQNSPLHF.

V gene TRBV7-6 combines with J gene TRBJ1-3, with 8 bases that match TRBD1. V was clipped by 4 bases and J by 3 bases; unmatched bases: 5. CDR1 SGHVS and CDR2 FNYEAQ come from the germline V gene. This CDR3 region has 15 residues. The CDR3 loop is CASSSDRVDGNTIYF. The DNA for the CDR3 is TGTGCCAGCAGCTCGGACAGGGTGGATGGAAACACCATATATTTT. Full variable domain (outside the CDR3, taken from reference TRBV7-6 and TRBJ1-3): GAGVSQSPRYKVTKRGQDVALRCDPISGHVSLYWYRQALGQGPEFLTYFNYEAQQDKSGLPNDRFSAERPEGSISTLTIQRTEQRDSAMYRCASSSDRVDGNTIYFGEGSWLTVV.

This clone was recorded a few times. A junction end diverges from the germline sequence, so it may reflect a read error. This chain joins TRBV7-7 and TRBJ2-3, with 7 bases aligning to TRBD2. The CDR3 runs to 16 residues. Per the germline V gene, CDR1 is SSHAT and CDR2 is FNYEAQ (reference sequence). The DNA of the CDR3 is TGTGCTAGCAGCTTAGGTCCGGGACTACCCCCAGATACGCAGTATTTT. Translation: CASSLGPGLPPDTQYF.

The chain is built from TRBV11-2 and TRBJ1-2; the match to TRBD1 covers 7 bases. The CDR3 spans 16 residues. With V trimmed by 5 bases and J by 2 bases, 11 bases remained unmatched. Germline CDR1 SGHAT, CDR2 FQNNGV. The CDR3: CASSATYDRANYGYTF. Here the CDR3 DNA reads TGTGCCAGCAGCGCGACCTACGACAGGGCAAACTATGGCTACACCTTC.

This clone was observed a few times. V gene TRBV19 combines with J gene TRBJ1-1, with TRBD1 as a possible D gene (5 bases). CDR1 LNHDA and CDR2 SQIVND come from the germline V gene (reference sequence). Trimming cost V 5 bases and J 1 base, with 11 bases left between them. This CDR3 contains 14 residues. The CDR3 DNA sequence: TGTGCCAGTAGTGGAGACAGAAGGAACACTGAAGCTTTCTTT. Amino acids: CASSGDRRNTEAFF. The full variable domain, rest sourced from reference TRBV19 and TRBJ1-1, is DGGITQSPKYLFRKEGQNVTLSCEQNLNHDAMYWYRQDPGQGLRLIYYSQIVNDFQKGDIAEGYSVSREKKESFPLTVTSAQKNPTAFYLCASSGDRRNTEAFFGQGTRLTVV.

The rearrangement uses TRBV6-5 and TRBJ1-6, with D uncertain. CDR3 length: 13 residues. The germline CDR1 and CDR2 sequences are MNHEY and SVGAGI. Trimming removed 4 bases from V and 13 bases from J, with 14 bases in between. This CDR3 is CASSSFWSQPLHF. In DNA form, the CDR3 reads TGTGCCAGCAGTTCATTCTGGAGCCAGCCCCTCCACTTT.

J is TRBJ1-1 and V is TRBV5-5, with D tentatively TRBD1 (6 bases). The CDR3 consists of 14 residues. CDR1 SGHKS and CDR2 YYEKEE come from the germline V gene (reference sequence). V was trimmed by 2 bases and J by 1 base, leaving 9 bases between them. In DNA form, the CDR3 reads TGTGCCAGCAGCTTCGCAGGGGCGAACACTGAAGCTTTCTTT. Its translation is CASSFAGANTEAFF.

Only a few counts were recorded for this clone. V gene TRBV11-1 combines with J gene TRBJ1-3; TRBD1 might be the D (5 bases). The V end lost 0 bases, the J end lost 0 bases, and 9 bases lay between the germline ends. Germline CDR1 and CDR2: SGHAT and FQDESV (reference sequence). The CDR3 consists of 16 residues. CDR3 residues: CASSLAGHFSGNTIYF. In DNA form, the CDR3 reads TGTGCCAGCAGCTTAGCCGGACATTTCTCTGGAAACACCATATATTTT.

In this sample, this clone turned up a few times. The V and J genes are TRBV9 and TRBJ1-1, with D hard to call. The CDR3 covers 15 residues. The germline V gene has CDR1 SGDLS and CDR2 YYNGEE. V was cut by 0 bases and J by 2 bases, with 11 bases left in between. The CDR3 nucleotides read TGTGCCAGCAGCGTAGGCCGAGGTAGCAACACTGAAGCTTTCTTT. Amino acids: CASSVGRGSNTEAFF.